This is a list of T cell receptor beta chains from one sample in a study of identical twins. MiXCR, applied by TCRdb to the 5' RACE reads, yields one record per CDR3 protein. The sample has roughly 350,000 distinct CDR3 sequences, 9% to 15% seen once. Another study also made use of these data, one on yellow fever vaccine responses in identical twins.

Sequencing input: CD8+ T cells sorted from blood. These receptors were taken from a young woman in good health. The CDR3 runs from the conserved cysteine through the conserved F or W. A D gene is named only where the DNA matches it firmly. The size field is filled for only some rows; it gives once, few, many or a size class.

-,few,TRBJ2-7,TRBV12-3/TRBV12-4,TGTGCCAGCAGTTCCGGGGGACAAATCTACGAGCAGTACTTC,CASSSGGQIYEQYF
-,many,TRBJ2-3,TRBV12-3/TRBV12-4,TGTGCCAGCAGCCCCTTTGTCCTGGATACGCAGTATTTT,CASSPFVLDTQYF
-,few,TRBJ2-3,TRBV6-4,TGTGCCAGCAGTGACGGCCACCGGGGCACAGATACGCAGTATTTT,CASSDGHRGTDTQYF
-,-,TRBJ2-1,TRBV20-1,TGCAGTGCTAGAGATAGGGCGGGCGGGCTCAATGAGCAGTTCTTC,CSARDRAGGLNEQFF
-,many,TRBJ2-2,TRBV6-1,TGTGCCAGCACCACAGGGGAGGGGGCCGGGGAGCTGTTTTTT,CASTTGEGAGELFF
-,-,TRBJ2-7,TRBV3-1,TGTGCCACCTGCCAAGCCCTACCCCTTGACAGTTTCTCCTACGAGCAGTACTTC,CATCQALPLDSFSYEQYF
-,few,TRBJ1-3,TRBV20-1,TGCAGTGGGGCCTCTGGAAACACCATATATTTT,CSGASGNTIYF
-,many,TRBJ2-2,TRBV5-1,TGCGCCAGCAGCTTGGTTGGTACCTCCGGGGAGCTGTTTTTT,CASSLVGTSGELFF
-,few,TRBJ2-1,TRBV6-5,TGTGCCAGCAGTCACCACTTAGGAGGGGAAAATCACAATGAGCAGTTCTTC,CASSHHLGGENHNEQFF
-,few,TRBJ1-2,TRBV6-5,TGTGCCAGCAGTTACTCTATCCAGGGATTTTCTGACTATGGCTACACCTTC,CASSYSIQGFSDYGYTF
-,many,TRBJ1-1,TRBV6-5,TGTGCCAGCAGTTACTCCGGTACGAACACTGAAGCTTTCTTT,CASSYSGTNTEAFF
TRBD1,few,TRBJ2-7,TRBV20-1,TGCAGTGCCCGAGGGTCTGGGACAGGGAGAATAAACTACGAGCAGTACTTC,CSARGSGTGRINYEQYF
-,few,TRBJ1-5,TRBV12-3/TRBV12-4,TGTGCCAGCAGCCCGGGACACGTCAATCAGCCCCAGCATTTT,CASSPGHVNQPQHF
-,-,TRBJ2-5,TRBV4-1,TGCGCCAGCAGCCTACGACTGGGGGCGCAAGAGACCCAGTACTTC,CASSLRLGAQETQYF
TRBD2,many,TRBJ2-1,TRBV6-4,TGTGCCAGCAGTCCCGGGACTAGCGGGATCGATGAGCAGTTCTTC,CASSPGTSGIDEQFF
-,many,TRBJ2-2,TRBV24-1,TGTGCCACCAGTGATCGGGAGACCGCCAACACCGGGGAGCTGTTTTTT,CATSDRETANTGELFF
TRBD2,few,TRBJ2-1,TRBV11-2,TGTGCCAGCACGGCTAGCGGAGCTTACAATGAGCAGTTCTTC,CASTASGAYNEQFF
-,-,TRBJ2-1,TRBV7-6,TGTGCCAGCAGCCCGGGGACTCCACCTTTAGGTGAGCAGTTCTTC,CASSPGTPPLGEQFF
-,-,TRBJ2-6,TRBV9,TGTGCCAGCAGCGTTCGGGAAGGGGCCAACGTCCTGACTTTC,CASSVREGANVLTF
-,-,TRBJ2-2,TRBV4-1,TGCGCCAGCAGCCAAGATGCGGTCGGGGAGCTGTTTTTT,CASSQDAVGELFF
-,few,TRBJ2-7,TRBV7-8,TGTGCCAGCAGCTTAGGGACCTTAGAGCAGTACTTC,CASSLGTLEQYF
-,few,TRBJ2-6,TRBV6-1,TGTGCCAGCAGTCATGCGAGCTCTGGGGCCAACGTCCTGACTTTC,CASSHASSGANVLTF
-,-,TRBJ2-7,TRBV15,TGTGCCACCAGCAGAGATACCTCGACAGGAAAGCCCTACGAGCAGTACTTC,CATSRDTSTGKPYEQYF
-,many,TRBJ1-1,TRBV28,TGTGCCAGCAGTTTACGGAACACTGAAGCTTTCTTT,CASSLRNTEAFF
-,-,TRBJ2-1,TRBV7-9,TGTGCCAGCAGCTTAGAAAGCGGCCCTACCTACAATGAGCAGTTCTTC,CASSLESGPTYNEQFF
TRBD2,few,TRBJ2-1,TRBV12-3/TRBV12-4,TGTGCCAGCAGTCCGGGACTAGTTGGTGAGCAGTTCTTC,CASSPGLVGEQFF
TRBD1,many,TRBJ2-5,TRBV3-1,TGTGCCAGCAGCCAAGATAGGGACAGGCAAGAGACCCAGTACTTC,CASSQDRDRQETQYF
-,few,TRBJ2-5,TRBV9,TGTGCCAGCAACCAAAGAGGCGGCGGGTACCAAGAGACCCAGTACTTC,CASNQRGGGYQETQYF
TRBD1,few,TRBJ2-4,TRBV7-9,TGTGCCAGCAGCCCCGGACAGGGCACTTCCAAAAACATTCAGTACTTC,CASSPGQGTSKNIQYF
-,few,TRBJ1-4,TRBV10-3,TGTGCCATCAGTGACCAGGAAAAACTGTTTTTT,CAISDQEKLFF
TRBD2,-,TRBJ2-5,TRBV27,TGTGCCAGCAGTTTTATAGCGGGATCGGGTCAAGAGACCCAGTACTTC,CASSFIAGSGQETQYF
-,many,TRBJ2-7,TRBV4-1,TGCGCCAGCAGCGCAGATGGGGGGTACGAGCAGTACTTC,CASSADGGYEQYF
-,few,TRBJ2-3,TRBV28,TGTGCCAGCAGTCCCCAGCCTGACCTACCTGGGGATACGCAGTATTTT,CASSPQPDLPGDTQYF
-,few,TRBJ2-7,TRBV7-8,TGTGCCAGCAGCAGTCACCGGGGAGCGAAAAGATACGAGCAGTACTTC,CASSSHRGAKRYEQYF
TRBD2,few,TRBJ2-3,TRBV13,TGTGCCAGCAGCCAACGGGGGGGCGGGACAGATACGCAGTATTTT,CASSQRGGGTDTQYF
-,few,TRBJ2-1,TRBV27,TGTGCCAGCAGTCCCCGGGCCCACAATGAGCAGTTCTTC,CASSPRAHNEQFF
-,-,TRBJ2-6,TRBV15,TGTGCCACCAGCAGCGTGGGCTCTGGGGCCAACGTCCTGACTTTC,CATSSVGSGANVLTF
-,few,TRBJ2-7,TRBV3-1,TGTGCCAGCAGCCAAGAGCTGATTCCAAACCCCTACGAGCAGTACTTC,CASSQELIPNPYEQYF
-,-,TRBJ2-4,TRBV21-1,TGTGCCAGCGAAGTGGGAGATTATCGCTTCCCCAGTGAAGACATTCAGTACTTC,CASEVGDYRFPSEDIQYF
TRBD2,-,TRBJ2-1,TRBV27,TGTGCCAGCATGGGGCTAGCGGATAACAATGAGCAGTTCTTC,CASMGLADNNEQFF
-,many,TRBJ1-1,TRBV20-1,TGCAGTGCTAGAGATGGGGGCAGGTTGGGCACTGAAGCTTTCTTT,CSARDGGRLGTEAFF
-,-,TRBJ2-7,TRBV7-9,TGTGCCAGCAGCCATGGGACCAACCCCTACGAGCAGTACTTC,CASSHGTNPYEQYF
-,-,TRBJ2-5,TRBV14,TGTGCCAGCAGCCCCCGCGTCTCGTACCAAGAGACCCAGTACTTC,CASSPRVSYQETQYF
-,many,TRBJ1-2,TRBV20-1,TGCAGTGCTAGAGTCCACAACTATGGCTACACCTTC,CSARVHNYGYTF
-,-,TRBJ2-3,TRBV7-2,TGTGCCAGCAGCATTGGACTCACAGATACGCAGTATTTT,CASSIGLTDTQYF
-,-,TRBJ2-3,TRBV6-1,TGTGCCAGCAGTGACAACGCCCCTAGCACAGATACGCAGTATTTT,CASSDNAPSTDTQYF
TRBD1,-,TRBJ2-2,TRBV5-1,TGCGCCAGCAGCTTGACCGGGACAGGGAGGACCGGGGAGCTGTTTTTT,CASSLTGTGRTGELFF
-,few,TRBJ2-1,TRBV6-2/TRBV6-3,TGTGCCAGCAGTCCCGTCTACGGGGGCCCTACCTACAATGAGCAGTTCTTC,CASSPVYGGPTYNEQFF
-,many,TRBJ2-3,TRBV4-1,TGCGCCAGCAGCCAAGAAGGGAGGCATGGGCGCACAGATACGCAGTATTTT,CASSQEGRHGRTDTQYF
-,-,TRBJ1-2,TRBV20-1,TGCAGTGCTAGAGATCTTTGGGGGCTGGACTATGGCTACACCTTC,CSARDLWGLDYGYTF
-,-,TRBJ2-1,TRBV5-1,TGCGCCAGCAGCCCGGGAAGGGGTGGCAATGAGCAGTTCTTC,CASSPGRGGNEQFF
-,-,TRBJ2-1,TRBV5-1,TGCGCCAGCCGATCCGGCGGGGACGAGCAGTTCTTC,CASRSGGDEQFF
-,few,TRBJ1-2,TRBV28,TGTGCCAGCAGTTCTGAGTATGGCTACACCTTC,CASSSEYGYTF
-,many,TRBJ2-2,TRBV3-1,TGTGCCAGCAGCCCGGCCTCCGCGAACACCGGGGAGCTGTTTTTT,CASSPASANTGELFF